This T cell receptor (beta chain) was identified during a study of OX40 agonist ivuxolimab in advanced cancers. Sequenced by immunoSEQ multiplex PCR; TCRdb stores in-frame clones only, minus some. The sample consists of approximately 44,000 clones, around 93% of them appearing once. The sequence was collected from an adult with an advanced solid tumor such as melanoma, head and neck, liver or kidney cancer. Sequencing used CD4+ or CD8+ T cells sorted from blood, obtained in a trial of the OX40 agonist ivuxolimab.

The CDR3, as DNA: TGTGCCAGCAGCCATGGCTATACGAACACCATATATTTT. Amino acids: CASSHGYTNTIYF. V usage is TRBV14 and J usage is TRBJ1-3, with D uncertain. Germline V gene data show CDR1 as SGHDN and CDR2 as FVKESK. The CDR3 sequence is 13 residues long. The V end lost 3 bases, the J end lost 7 bases, and 10 bases lay between the germline ends.